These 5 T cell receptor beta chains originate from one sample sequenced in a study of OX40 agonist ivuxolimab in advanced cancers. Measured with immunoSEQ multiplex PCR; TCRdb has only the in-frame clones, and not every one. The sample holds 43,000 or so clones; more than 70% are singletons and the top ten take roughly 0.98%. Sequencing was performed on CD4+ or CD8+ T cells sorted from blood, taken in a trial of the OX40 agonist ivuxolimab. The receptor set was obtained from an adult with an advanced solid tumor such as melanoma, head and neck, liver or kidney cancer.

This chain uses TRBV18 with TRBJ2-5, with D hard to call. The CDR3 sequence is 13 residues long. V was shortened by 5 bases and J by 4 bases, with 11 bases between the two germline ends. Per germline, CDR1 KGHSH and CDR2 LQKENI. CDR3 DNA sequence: TGTGCCAGCTCAGGACCGGACGGAGAGACCCAGTACTTC. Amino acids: CASSGPDGETQYF.

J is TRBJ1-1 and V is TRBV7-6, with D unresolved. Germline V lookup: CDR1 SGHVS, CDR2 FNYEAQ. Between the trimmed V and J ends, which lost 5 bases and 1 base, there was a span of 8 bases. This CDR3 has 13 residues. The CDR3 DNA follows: TGTGCCAGCAGCCCTCTGGAGAACACTGAAGCTTTCTTT. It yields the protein CASSPLENTEAFF.

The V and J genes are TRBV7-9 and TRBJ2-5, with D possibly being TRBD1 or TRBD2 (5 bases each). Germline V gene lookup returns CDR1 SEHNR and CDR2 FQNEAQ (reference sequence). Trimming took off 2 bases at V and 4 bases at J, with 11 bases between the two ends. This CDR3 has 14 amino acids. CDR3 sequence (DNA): TGTGCCAGCAGCTTAACTGGTGGGGGAGAGACCCAGTACTTC. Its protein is CASSLTGGGETQYF.

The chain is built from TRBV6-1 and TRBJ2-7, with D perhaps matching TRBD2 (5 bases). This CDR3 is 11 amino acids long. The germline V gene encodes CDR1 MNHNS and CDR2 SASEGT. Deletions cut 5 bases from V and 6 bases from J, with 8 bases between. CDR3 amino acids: CASSSRGEQYF. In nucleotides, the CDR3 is TGTGCCAGCAGTTCTCGGGGCGAGCAGTACTTC.

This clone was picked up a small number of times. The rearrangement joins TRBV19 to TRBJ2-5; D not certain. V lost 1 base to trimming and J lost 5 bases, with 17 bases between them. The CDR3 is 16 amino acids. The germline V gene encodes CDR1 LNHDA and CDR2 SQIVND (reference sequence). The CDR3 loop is CASSIVRTLVRETQYF. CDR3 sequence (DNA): TGTGCCAGTAGTATAGTTAGGACGCTCGTCAGGGAGACCCAGTACTTC.